Each of the 25 T cell receptor beta chains below was sequenced from the same sample in a study of cytomegalovirus exposure and HLA in healthy donors (dated by TCRdb to about 2017). Library preparation employed the immunoSEQ multiplex PCR assay. A mixture of 60 forward primers for TCR Vbeta segments and 13 reverse primers for TCR Jbeta segments was used in the multiplex PCR. In TCRdb, the immuneACCESS table is reduced to in-frame sequences with V and J assigned. These tables do not hold every clone; where another copy was compared, an unresolved V gene accounts for under half, and the others remain unexplained. The sample has around 150,000 clones on record, around 80% of them singletons. Jointly, the top ten make up about 2.2% of the sample. The sequencing sample was made of PBMCs. These receptors were taken from a man aged 25 to 45 in good health and CMV-seronegative.

The chain combines TRBV7-2 with TRBJ1-1, with D perhaps TRBD1 (6 bases). Trimming took 5 bases from V and 4 from J, leaving 17 bases between them. The CDR3 extends over 15 amino acids. Looked up from germline, CDR1 is SGHTA and CDR2 is FQGNSA. CDR3 in amino acids: CASSPQGGLVTEAFF. The CDR3 DNA reads TGTGCCAGCAGCCCACAGGGAGGGTTAGTCACTGAAGCTTTCTTT.

The rearrangement uses TRBV7-2 and TRBJ2-3; TRBD1 might be the D (6 bases). The CDR3 length is 13 residues. With 3 bases removed from V and 5 bases from J, the gap between germline ends came to 9 bases. Looked up from germline, CDR1 is SGHTA and CDR2 is FQGNSA. The CDR3 reads CASSFAGVDTQYF. The DNA for the CDR3 is TGTGCCAGCAGCTTCGCAGGGGTAGATACGCAGTATTTT.

The chain joins TRBV23-1 to TRBJ2-7; the match to TRBD1 covers 7 bases. TRBV23-1 is recorded as an ORF, its role being uncertain. The junction had 7 bases not matched to a gene; V was cut back by 6 bases and J by 2 bases. The CDR3 is 14 amino acids. The DNA for the CDR3 is TGCGCCAGCAGCCTAGGACAGGCGCCCTACGAGCAGTACTTC. Translated: CASSLGQAPYEQYF.

J is TRBJ2-7 and V is TRBV28, with no clear D. CDR1 is MDHEN, CDR2 SYDVKM, per germline. The CDR3 has 13 amino acids. The V gene lost 4 bases and the J gene lost 6 bases, with 13 bases spanning the gap. CDR3 nucleotides: TGTGCCAGCAGTTCATGCTCCTACTGCGAGCAGTACTTC. Translated, it gives CASSSCSYCEQYF.

There are a few counts of this clone. The chain carries TRBV4-3 and TRBJ2-3; TRBD2 agrees at 7 bases. CDR1 is LGHNA, CDR2 YSLEER, per germline. Trimming removed 4 bases from V and 9 bases from J; junction bases left unmatched: 1. The CDR3 spans 11 residues. The CDR3 loop reads CASSRGGTQYF. CDR3 coding DNA: TGCGCCAGCAGCCGGGGAGGGACGCAGTATTTT.

The count of this clone is one. The chain is built from TRBV29-1 and TRBJ1-1, with D maybe TRBD1 (5 bases). CDR3 length: 12 amino acids. Trimming removed 6 bases at V and 5 bases at J, with 13 bases between. In germline, CDR1 is SQVTM, CDR2 ANQGSEA. This CDR3 reads CSVPRAGTEAFF. In nucleotides, the CDR3 is TGCAGCGTGCCCAGGGCAGGTACTGAAGCTTTCTTT.

This clone has just one count. CDR3 residues: CASSVLGTSIGSTEAFF. The CDR3 DNA sequence: TGTGCCAGCAGCGTTTTGGGGACTTCCATCGGAAGCACTGAAGCTTTCTTT. The genes are TRBV9 and TRBJ1-1; D perhaps matches TRBD1 (5 bases). The CDR3 is 17 amino acids. Looked up from germline, CDR1 is SGDLS and CDR2 is YYNGEE. V lost 2 bases and J 4 bases, leaving 21 bases between the germline ends.

Written as DNA, the CDR3 is TGTGCCAGCAGCGCCCCCCCGGGACTTGCTAGAAACACCATATATTTT. Protein sequence: CASSAPPGLARNTIYF. The chain has TRBV21-1 and TRBJ1-3. TRBV21-1 is termed a pseudogene. This CDR3 contains 16 residues.

This chain connects TRBV28 to TRBJ2-2; 10 nucleotides agree with TRBD2. CDR3 length: 14 amino acids. Per the germline V gene, CDR1 is MDHEN and CDR2 is SYDVKM. The trim removed 8 bases at V and 4 bases at J, leaving 4 bases unmatched. The CDR3 sequence: CASCTSGITGELFF. CDR3 nucleotide sequence: TGTGCCAGCTGTACTAGCGGGATCACCGGGGAGCTGTTTTTT.

This clone was counted only a few times. The rearrangement uses TRBV7-9 and TRBJ2-7; 7 bases agree with TRBD1. CDR1 SEHNR and CDR2 FQNEAQ come from the germline V gene (reference sequence). The junction had 8 bases not matched to a gene; V was cut back by 5 bases and J by 1 base. This CDR3 has 15 amino acids. CDR3 nucleotide sequence: TGTGCCAGCAGCGAACCGGGACAGCCTTCCTACGAGCAGTACTTC. This codes for CASSEPGQPSYEQYF.

The chain has TRBV7-8 and TRBJ1-5; unclear D gene. There are 10 residues in the CDR3. Germline V CDR1 and CDR2: SGHVS, FQNEAQ. CDR3 amino acids: CGEGYQPQHF. CDR3 DNA sequence: TGTGGAGAGGGATATCAGCCCCAGCATTTT.

J is TRBJ2-5 and V is TRBV4-2, with D possibly matching TRBD2 (6 bases). The CDR3 runs to 18 residues. Per germline, CDR1 LGHNA and CDR2 YNFKEQ. V lost 2 bases, J lost 2 bases, and 21 bases lay in between. In nucleotides, the CDR3 is TGTGCCAGCAGCCAAAGGAGTAGCGGAGCAGTTATTCAAGAGACCCAGTACTTC. This codes for CASSQRSSGAVIQETQYF.

This chain connects TRBV28 to TRBJ1-1; TRBD1 matches at 8 bases. The CDR3 is 14 residues long. Germline CDR1 and CDR2: MDHEN and SYDVKM. V was clipped by 4 bases and J by 4 bases; unmatched bases: 5. In DNA, the CDR3 is TGTGCCAGCAGTTCGGGACAGGTCGGCACTGAAGCTTTCTTT. This gives the protein CASSSGQVGTEAFF. The full variable domain, completed using reference TRBV28 and TRBJ1-1, is DVKVTQSSRYLVKRTGEKVFLECVQDMDHENMFWYRQDPGLGLRLIYFSYDVKMKEKGDIPEGYSVSREKKERFSLILESASTNQTSMYLCASSSGQVGTEAFFGQGTRLTVV.

This clone was counted only a few times. Here the CDR3 DNA reads TGTGCCAGCACCCCTACAGGGGGCGTAACCGGGGAGCTGTTTTTT. It is translated as CASTPTGGVTGELFF. The rearrangement uses TRBV28 and TRBJ2-2, with TRBD1 matching over 9 bases. J gave up 5 bases and V 7 bases, and 8 bases lay outside the gene matches. The germline V gene has CDR1 MDHEN and CDR2 SYDVKM. CDR3 length: 15 amino acids. Drawing the rest from reference TRBV28 and TRBJ2-2, the complete variable domain is DVKVTQSSRYLVKRTGEKVFLECVQDMDHENMFWYRQDPGLGLRLIYFSYDVKMKEKGDIPEGYSVSREKKERFSLILESASTNQTSMYLCASTPTGGVTGELFFGEGSRLTVL.

The chain carries TRBV21-1 and TRBJ2-1; the DNA was not compared with TRBD2, the D call given in the table. TRBV21-1 constitutes a pseudogene. The CDR3 contains 16 residues. In nucleotides, the CDR3 is TGTGCCAGCACTACGTGGTGGCTAGCGGACTACAATGAGCAGTTCTTC. Translating gives CASTTWWLADYNEQFF.

The gene calls are TRBV6-1 and TRBJ2-3, with TRBD1 as a possible D gene (5 bases). In germline, CDR1 is MNHNS, CDR2 SASEGT. CDR3 length: 15 residues. Trimming removed 1 base from V and 2 bases from J, with 10 bases in between. The CDR3 nucleotides are TGTGCCAGCAGTGAAGAAAGACAGTTCACAGATACGCAGTATTTT. This translates into CASSEERQFTDTQYF.

This clone has a handful of counts. The chain couples TRBV28 to TRBJ2-3; 9 bases line up with TRBD2. Germline CDR1 reads MDHEN; CDR2 reads SYDVKM. Unmatched junction bases numbered 15, after V lost 3 bases and J lost 5 bases. CDR3 length: 18 amino acids. CDR3 residues: CASSLRLIAGAGGDTQYF. CDR3 bases: TGTGCCAGCAGTTTGCGTCTTATAGCGGGAGCCGGGGGAGATACGCAGTATTTT.

The chain uses TRBV9 and TRBJ2-5; TRBD2 aligns across 12 bases. Germline V gene sequence: CDR1 SGDLS, CDR2 YYNGEE. CDR3 length equals 15 residues. Unmatched junction bases numbered 3, after V lost 4 bases and J lost 2 bases. CDR3 bases: TGTGCCAGCAGCCCACTAGCGGGAGGACAAGAGACCCAGTACTTC. Translation: CASSPLAGGQETQYF.

The V call is TRBV6-6, the J call TRBJ1-5, with 9 bases fitting TRBD1. Unmatched junction bases numbered 3, after V lost 6 bases and J lost 0 bases. CDR1 is MNHNY and CDR2 is SVGAGI in the germline V gene (reference sequence). The length of the CDR3 is 15 residues. The CDR3 spells CASSGTGSSNQPQHF. CDR3 DNA: TGTGCCAGCAGCGGGACAGGGTCTAGCAATCAGCCCCAGCATTTT.

The V and J genes are TRBV28 and TRBJ2-7, with D tentatively TRBD1 (5 bases). Germline CDR1 is MDHEN and CDR2 is SYDVKM. CDR3 length: 14 residues. The germline V and J ends were trimmed by 4 bases and 2 bases, with 12 bases remaining between them. CDR3 coding DNA: TGTGCCAGCAGTTGGGGCGGTCAAGCCTACGAGCAGTACTTC. Its translation: CASSWGGQAYEQYF.

The chain links TRBV10-3 to TRBJ2-7, with D possibly matching TRBD1 (5 bases). Germline CDR1 ENHRY, CDR2 SYGVKD. The V end lost 2 bases, the J end lost 5 bases, and 16 bases lay between the germline ends. This CDR3 has 15 residues. The CDR3: CAISEPTAGQHEQYF. CDR3 coding DNA: TGTGCCATCAGTGAGCCGACGGCAGGGCAACACGAGCAGTACTTC.

This chain uses TRBV2 with TRBJ2-1; 9 nucleotides agree with TRBD2. Germline loops: CDR1 SNHLY, CDR2 FYNNEI. With V trimmed by 7 bases and J by 0 bases, 13 bases remained unmatched. The CDR3 has 18 amino acids. The CDR3 sequence is CASKSSGTTNPSYNEQFF. The CDR3 nucleotides are TGTGCCAGCAAGTCTAGCGGGACGACTAACCCCTCCTACAATGAGCAGTTCTTC.

The chain uses TRBV5-1 and TRBJ2-7, with D possibly TRBD2 on 7 matching bases. The length of the CDR3 is 12 residues. Trimming left V 3 bases short and J 7 bases short, with 11 bases between. CDR1 is SGHRS and CDR2 is YFSETQ in the germline V gene. The CDR3 coding sequence is TGCGCCAGCAGCTCGGAGGGGGGGGAGCAGTACTTC. It specifies CASSSEGGEQYF.

The sample holds one count of this clone. The CDR3, as DNA: TGCGCCAGCAGCTTGGATCAGGTACCCAATGAGCAGTTCTTC. Protein product: CASSLDQVPNEQFF. This chain links TRBV5-1 with TRBJ2-1, with no clear D. Germline-derived CDR1 and CDR2 are SGHRS and YFSETQ. The CDR3 sequence is 14 residues long. The V end was cut by 0 bases, the J end by 6 bases, with 10 bases between.

This chain uses TRBV7-9 with TRBJ1-2; 7 bases line up with TRBD1. This CDR3 contains 13 residues. CDR1 is SEHNR and CDR2 is FQNEAQ in the germline V gene (reference sequence). Germline trimming cut 5 bases from V and 3 bases from J; bases unmatched to any gene: 3. The CDR3 nucleotides are TGTGCCAGCAGCAGCAGGGGGGACTATGGCTACACCTTC. Its protein product is CASSSRGDYGYTF.